A single sample gave rise to the 3 T cell receptor beta chains below, sequenced in a study of cytomegalovirus exposure and HLA in healthy donors. Vbeta (60) and Jbeta (13) primers were used in the PCR. Clones were read by immunoSEQ multiplex PCR, and TCRdb kept only the in-frame ones, dropping some. The table shows fewer than 150,000 clones, with just under 85% occurring only once. The sequenced material came from PBMCs. The receptors were gathered from a middle-aged man in good health and CMV-seropositive.

The J gene is TRBJ1-2, the V gene TRBV19; D is uncertain. Trimming shortened V by 3 bases and J by 8 bases, and 16 bases separated the two germline ends. The length of the CDR3 is 14 residues. The V gene's germline CDR1 is LNHDA and CDR2 SQIVND (reference sequence). The CDR3 bases are TGTGCCAGTAGTATCGTGCGACAATCGGGAGGCTACACCTTC. Its translation: CASSIVRQSGGYTF.

The chain is built from TRBV25-1 and TRBJ2-5; 8 positions match TRBD1. Matching the DNA end better, TRBJ2-7 makes the J call doubtful. Germline V gene data show CDR1 as MGHDK and CDR2 as SYGVNS. This CDR3 has 14 residues. CDR3 sequence reads: CASSEPGQAYEQYF. The CDR3 nucleotides are TGTGCCAGCAGTGAACCGGGACAGGCCTACGAGCAGTACTTC.

The V and J genes are TRBV7-9 and TRBJ1-4; 8 bases are a match to TRBD1. The CDR3 sequence is 16 residues long. The V gene's germline CDR1 is SEHNR and CDR2 FQNEAQ (reference sequence). V trimming: 4 bases; J trimming: 7 bases; junction bases outside the gene matches: 11. Here the CDR3 reads CASSYRQGLGGEKLFF. The CDR3 DNA is TGTGCCAGCAGCTACCGACAGGGGCTGGGTGGTGAAAAACTGTTTTTT.